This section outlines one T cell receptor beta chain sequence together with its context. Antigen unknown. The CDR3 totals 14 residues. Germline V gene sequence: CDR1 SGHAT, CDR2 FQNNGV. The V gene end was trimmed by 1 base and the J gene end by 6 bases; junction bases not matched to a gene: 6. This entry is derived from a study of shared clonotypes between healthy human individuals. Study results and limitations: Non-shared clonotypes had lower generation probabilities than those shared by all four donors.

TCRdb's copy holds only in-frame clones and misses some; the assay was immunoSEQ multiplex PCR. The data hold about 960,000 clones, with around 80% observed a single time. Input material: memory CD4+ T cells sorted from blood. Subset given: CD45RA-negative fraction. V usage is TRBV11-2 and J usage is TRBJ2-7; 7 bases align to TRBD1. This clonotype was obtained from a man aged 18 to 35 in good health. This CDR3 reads CASSLVQGSGEQYF. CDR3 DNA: TGTGCCAGCAGCTTAGTACAGGGGTCTGGCGAGCAGTACTTC.